This T cell receptor (beta chain) was recorded in a study of T cell responses to AZD1222 COVID-19 vaccine. Study context: Doses given second, at about 4 or about 12 weeks, were pooled. Whole-study results and caveats: Females outnumbered males among donors, who were mostly white British; clonal diversity was possibly underestimated. Spike-specific TCR breadth and depth both grew after two AZD1222 doses. The span of vaccine-associated CD4 TCRs extended across spike, with dominance at 160-218 and 743-854.

Germline V gene sequence: CDR1 SGHNT, CDR2 YENEEA. Trimming stripped 1 base from V and 4 bases from J, with 19 bases between. The CDR3 is made up of 17 amino acids. As concerns this clone: Antigen specificity is unknown.

TCRdb keeps only in-frame clones here, not all; method: immunoSEQ multiplex PCR. This table has 120,000 or so clones, around 92% appearing once. The starting material was peripheral blood, obtained on day 0 of AZD1222 vaccination. This chain uses TRBV11-3 with TRBJ2-5; TRBD2 is a possible D gene (6 bases). This TCR came from an adult in good health. The CDR3 sequence: CASSLGLSAGPGETQYF. CDR3 coding DNA: TGTGCCAGCAGCTTAGGCCTTTCAGCGGGCCCGGGAGAGACCCAGTACTTC.